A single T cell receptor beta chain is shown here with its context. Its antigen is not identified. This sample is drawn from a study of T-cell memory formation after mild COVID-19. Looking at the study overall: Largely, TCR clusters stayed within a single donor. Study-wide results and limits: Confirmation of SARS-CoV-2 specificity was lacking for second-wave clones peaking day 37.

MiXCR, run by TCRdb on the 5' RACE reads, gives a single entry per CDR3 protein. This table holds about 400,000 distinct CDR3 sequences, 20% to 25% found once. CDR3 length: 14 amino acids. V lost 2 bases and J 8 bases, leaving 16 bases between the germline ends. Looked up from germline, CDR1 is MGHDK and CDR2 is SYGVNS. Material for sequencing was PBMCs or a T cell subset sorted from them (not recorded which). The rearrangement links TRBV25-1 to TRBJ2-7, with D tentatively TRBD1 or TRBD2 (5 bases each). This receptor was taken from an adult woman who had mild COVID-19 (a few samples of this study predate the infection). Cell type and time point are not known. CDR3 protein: CASSEGVGDRQQYF. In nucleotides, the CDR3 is TGTGCCAGCAGTGAAGGGGTAGGGGACCGTCAGCAGTACTTC.